Included here is one T cell receptor (beta chain) sequence, with context. Repertoires were generated with immunoSEQ multiplex PCR, while TCRdb's copy carries only in-frame clones and drops some. The sample has more than 90,000 clones, 85% to 95% seen once. These data come from a study of T cell changes during pregnancy in multiple sclerosis. With 7 bases removed from V and 2 bases from J, the gap between germline ends came to 14 bases. This CDR3 contains 15 residues. CDR1 MNHNS and CDR2 SASEGT come from the germline V gene. The sequences come from peripheral blood, collected after pregnancy. This clonotype originated in a female donor with multiple sclerosis, enrolled in a pregnancy study. The chain couples TRBV6-1 to TRBJ2-2; D possibly corresponds to TRBD2 (6 bases). CDR3 bases: TGTGCCAGCACTGTGGGACTTTTAAACACCGGGGAGCTGTTTTTT. It is translated as CASTVGLLNTGELFF.